This T cell receptor (beta chain) originates from a study of T cells in tumors after PD-1 blockade. Overall study: Treatment was either pembrolizumab 200 mg every 3 weeks or cemiplimab 350 mg every 2 weeks. Daily vismodegib 150 mg continued in a subset of anti-PD-1-treated patients. General observations from the study: Some novel exhausted tumor clones appeared in pre-treatment blood, suggesting peripheral recruitment.

In regard to this clone: What it binds is unknown.

The protocol was immunoSEQ multiplex PCR, while the TCRdb copy is restricted to in-frame clones and leaves out a portion. The profile shows about 47,000 clones, 60% to 80% of them singletons. The CDR3 runs 17 residues. CDR1 is SGHVS and CDR2 is FNYEAQ in the germline V gene. V shed 0 bases and J shed 0 bases, with 14 bases lying between them. This clonotype was obtained from a human donor with basal cell carcinoma. The chain joins TRBV7-6 to TRBJ1-2; no clear D. This sample comprised PBMCs, obtained before anti-PD-1 treatment. CDR3 DNA: TGTGCCAGCAGCTTAGCAGCTAGGGTCGGGACTAACTATGGCTACACCTTC. Translating gives CASSLAARVGTNYGYTF.